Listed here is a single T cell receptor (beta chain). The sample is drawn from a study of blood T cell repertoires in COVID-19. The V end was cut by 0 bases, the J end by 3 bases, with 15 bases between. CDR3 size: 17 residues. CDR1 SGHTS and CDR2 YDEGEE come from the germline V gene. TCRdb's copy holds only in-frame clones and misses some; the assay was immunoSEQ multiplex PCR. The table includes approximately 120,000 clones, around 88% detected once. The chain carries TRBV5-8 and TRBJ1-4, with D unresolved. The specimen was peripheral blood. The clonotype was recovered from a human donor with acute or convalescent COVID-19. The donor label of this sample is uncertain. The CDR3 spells CASSLGDRSGANEKLFF. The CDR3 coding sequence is TGTGCCAGCAGCTTGGGCGACCGATCCGGGGCTAATGAAAAACTGTTTTTT.